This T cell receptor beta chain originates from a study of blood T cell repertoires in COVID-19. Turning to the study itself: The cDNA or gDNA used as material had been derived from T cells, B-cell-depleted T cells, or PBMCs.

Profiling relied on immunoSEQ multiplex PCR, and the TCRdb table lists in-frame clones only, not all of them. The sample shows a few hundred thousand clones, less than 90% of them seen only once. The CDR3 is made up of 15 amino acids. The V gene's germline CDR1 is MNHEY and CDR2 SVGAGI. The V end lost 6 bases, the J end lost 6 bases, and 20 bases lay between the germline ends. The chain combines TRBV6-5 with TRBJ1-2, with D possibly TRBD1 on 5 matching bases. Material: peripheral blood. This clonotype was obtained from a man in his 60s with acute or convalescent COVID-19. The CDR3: CASSPRQPSYDGYTF. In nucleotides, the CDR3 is TGTGCCAGCAGCCCCCGACAGCCATCGTACGATGGCTACACCTTC.